This TCR beta chain was captured in a study of T cells after yellow fever vaccination. Regarding the study as a whole: Most primary-vaccination clones reappeared after the booster (approximately 96% CD4, 75% to 90% CD8).

A remark on this clonotype: The target antigen is unknown. A read error is possible here, since a much larger clone lies one base away.

MiXCR, run by TCRdb on the 5' RACE reads, gives a single entry per CDR3 protein. The data contain a few hundred thousand distinct CDR3 sequences, around 7% of them singletons. The CDR3 runs 13 residues. The germline V gene has CDR1 DFQATT and CDR2 SNEGSKA (reference sequence). The V gene is TRBV20-1, the J gene TRBJ1-2; 7 bases match TRBD1. This TCR derives from a man aged 25-45 years who received the YFV17D yellow fever vaccine. The starting material was CD4+ T cells sorted from PBMCs, obtained 15 days after the yellow fever booster vaccination. The DNA for the CDR3 is TGCAGTGCTAGAGATTGGGACAGCAATGGCCACACCTTC. It codes for CSARDWDSNGHTF.